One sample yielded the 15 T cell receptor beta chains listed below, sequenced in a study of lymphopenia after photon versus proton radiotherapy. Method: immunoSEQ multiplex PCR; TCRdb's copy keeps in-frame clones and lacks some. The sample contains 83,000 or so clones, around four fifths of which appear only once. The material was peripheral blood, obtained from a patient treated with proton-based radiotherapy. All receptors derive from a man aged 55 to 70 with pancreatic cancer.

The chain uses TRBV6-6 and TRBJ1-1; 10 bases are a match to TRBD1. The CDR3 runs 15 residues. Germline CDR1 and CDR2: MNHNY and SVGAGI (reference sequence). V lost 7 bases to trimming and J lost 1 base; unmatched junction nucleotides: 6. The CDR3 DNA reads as TGTGCCAGCATCAGCCGGGACAGGGGGAACACTGAAGCTTTCTTT. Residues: CASISRDRGNTEAFF.

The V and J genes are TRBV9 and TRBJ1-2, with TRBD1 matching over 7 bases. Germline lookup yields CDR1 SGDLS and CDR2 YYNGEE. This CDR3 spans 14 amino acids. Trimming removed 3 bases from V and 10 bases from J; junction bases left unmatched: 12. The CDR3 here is CASSADSGTEPYTF. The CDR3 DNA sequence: TGTGCCAGCAGCGCCGACTCCGGGACAGAGCCCTACACCTTC.

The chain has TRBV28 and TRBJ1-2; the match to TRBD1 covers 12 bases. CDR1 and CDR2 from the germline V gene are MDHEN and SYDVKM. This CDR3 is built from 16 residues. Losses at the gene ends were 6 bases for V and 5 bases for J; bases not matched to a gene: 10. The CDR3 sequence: CASRPSGTGGKYGYTF. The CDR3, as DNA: TGTGCCAGCAGACCTTCTGGGACAGGGGGCAAATATGGCTACACCTTC.

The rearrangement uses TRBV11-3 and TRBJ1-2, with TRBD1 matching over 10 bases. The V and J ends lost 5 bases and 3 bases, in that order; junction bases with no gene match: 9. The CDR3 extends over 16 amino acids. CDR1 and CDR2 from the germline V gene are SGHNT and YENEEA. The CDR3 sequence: CASSQTGQGIYYGYTF. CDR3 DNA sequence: TGTGCCAGCAGCCAGACGGGACAGGGGATTTACTATGGCTACACCTTC.

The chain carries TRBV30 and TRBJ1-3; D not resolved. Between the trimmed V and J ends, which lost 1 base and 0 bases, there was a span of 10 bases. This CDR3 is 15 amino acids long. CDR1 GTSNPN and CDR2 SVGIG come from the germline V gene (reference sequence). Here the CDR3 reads CAWSDKSLSGNTIYF. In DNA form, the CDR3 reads TGTGCCTGGAGTGACAAGAGCCTCTCTGGAAACACCATATATTTT.

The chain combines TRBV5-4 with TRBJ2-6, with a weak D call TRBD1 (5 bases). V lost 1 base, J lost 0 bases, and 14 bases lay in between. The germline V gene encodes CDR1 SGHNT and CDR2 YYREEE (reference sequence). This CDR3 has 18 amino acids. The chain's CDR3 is CASSLYGRVSSGANVLTF. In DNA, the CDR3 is TGTGCCAGCAGCTTGTATGGCAGGGTCTCCTCTGGGGCCAACGTCCTGACTTTC.

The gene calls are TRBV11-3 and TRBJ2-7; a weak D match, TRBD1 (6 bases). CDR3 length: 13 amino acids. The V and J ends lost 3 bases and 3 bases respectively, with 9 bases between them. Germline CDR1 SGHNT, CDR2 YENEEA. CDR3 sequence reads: CASSLDSLYEQYF. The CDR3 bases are TGTGCCAGCAGCTTGGACAGCCTCTACGAGCAGTACTTC.

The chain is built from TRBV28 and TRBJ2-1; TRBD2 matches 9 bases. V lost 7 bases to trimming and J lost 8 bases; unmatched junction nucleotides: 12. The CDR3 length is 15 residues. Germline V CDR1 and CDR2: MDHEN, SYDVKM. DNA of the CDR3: TGTGCCAGCAAACTAGCGGGCATCGATAGGCATGAGCAGTTCTTC. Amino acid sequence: CASKLAGIDRHEQFF.

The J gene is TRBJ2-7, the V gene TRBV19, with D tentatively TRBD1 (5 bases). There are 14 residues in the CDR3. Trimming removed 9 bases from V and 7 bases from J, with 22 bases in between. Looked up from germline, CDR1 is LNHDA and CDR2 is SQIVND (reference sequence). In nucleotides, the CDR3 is TGTGCCAGCCAACTCGGGCCGACAGTTGGAGAGCAGTACTTC. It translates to CASQLGPTVGEQYF.

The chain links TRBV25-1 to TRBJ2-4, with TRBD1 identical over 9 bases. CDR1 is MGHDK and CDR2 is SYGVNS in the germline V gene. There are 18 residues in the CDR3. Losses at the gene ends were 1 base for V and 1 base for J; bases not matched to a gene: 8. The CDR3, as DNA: TGTGCCAGCAGTGAATCCCACGGACAGGGGATGGCCAAAAACATTCAGTACTTC. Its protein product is CASSESHGQGMAKNIQYF.

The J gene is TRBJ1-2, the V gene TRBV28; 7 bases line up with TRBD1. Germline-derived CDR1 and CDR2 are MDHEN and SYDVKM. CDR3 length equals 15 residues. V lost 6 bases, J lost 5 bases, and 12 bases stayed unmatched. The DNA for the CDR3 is TGTGCCAGCAGGACAGGGACCGGCCTTATTTATGGCTACACCTTC. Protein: CASRTGTGLIYGYTF.

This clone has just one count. As DNA, the CDR3 is TGTGCCAGCTCCGACCCGGGGGAGACCCAGTACTTC. As protein: CASSDPGETQYF. The V and J genes are TRBV18 and TRBJ2-5; TRBD2 might be the D (5 bases). Germline CDR1 is KGHSH and CDR2 is LQKENI. The CDR3 runs to 12 residues. Trimming removed 6 bases at V and 5 bases at J, with 10 bases between.

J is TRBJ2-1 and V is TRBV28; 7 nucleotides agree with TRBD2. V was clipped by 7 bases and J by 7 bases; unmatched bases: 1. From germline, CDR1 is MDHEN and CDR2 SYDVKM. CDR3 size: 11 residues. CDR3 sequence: CASISGNEQFF. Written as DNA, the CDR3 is TGTGCCAGCATTAGCGGGAATGAGCAGTTCTTC.

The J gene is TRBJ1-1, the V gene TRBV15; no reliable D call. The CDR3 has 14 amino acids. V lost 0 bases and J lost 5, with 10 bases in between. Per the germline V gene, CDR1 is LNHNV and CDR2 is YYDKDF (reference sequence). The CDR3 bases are TGTGCCACCAGCAGAGATAATTCAGGAACTGAAGCTTTCTTT. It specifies CATSRDNSGTEAFF.

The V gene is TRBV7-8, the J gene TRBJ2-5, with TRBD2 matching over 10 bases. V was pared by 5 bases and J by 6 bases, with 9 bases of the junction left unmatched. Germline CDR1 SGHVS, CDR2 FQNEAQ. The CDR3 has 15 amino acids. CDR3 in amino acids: CASSRQGSGGKTQYF. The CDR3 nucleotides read TGTGCCAGCAGCAGACAGGGTAGCGGGGGGAAGACCCAGTACTTC.